These 8 T cell receptor beta chains were all obtained from the same sample, sequenced in a study of T-cell reconstitution after alpha-beta-depleted transplantation in children. Unique molecular identifiers were incorporated into the prepared TCRbeta library. One entry per CDR3 protein results from TCRdb running MiXCR on the PCR reads. The sample consists of hundreds of thousands of distinct CDR3 sequences, under 20% of them appearing once. The specimen comprised PBMCs, mostly from graft donor cells, sampled 360 days after TCRalphabeta/CD19-depleted stem cell transplant. The receptors shown here come from a male patient aged 2 to 9 who had a stem cell transplant for acute lymphoblastic leukemia, so the T cells may come from the graft donor.

The genes are TRBV7-2 and TRBJ2-7, with D tentatively TRBD2 (6 bases). The V gene's germline CDR1 is SGHTA and CDR2 FQGNSA. V was shortened by 2 bases and J by 2 bases, with 13 bases between the two germline ends. There are 15 residues in the CDR3. The CDR3, as DNA: TGTGCCAGCAGCTTATTGAGGGGAGGCCCCTACGAGCAGTACTTC. Translating it yields CASSLLRGGPYEQYF.

This clonotype occurred many times. The rearrangement links TRBV29-1 to TRBJ2-7, with D tentatively TRBD1 (6 bases). The CDR3 contains 14 residues. The V gene's germline CDR1 is SQVTM and CDR2 ANQGSEA. Trimming removed 7 bases from V and 2 bases from J, with 18 bases in between. The CDR3 DNA reads as TGCAGCGCTGCCCCCAGGGGCCTAGCCTACGAGCAGTACTTC. The encoded protein is CSAAPRGLAYEQYF.

This chain uses TRBV20-1 with TRBJ2-4; a weak D match, TRBD1 (6 bases). The V gene's germline CDR1 is DFQATT and CDR2 SNEGSKA (reference sequence). The ends were cut back, 5 bases at V and 10 bases at J, with 27 bases in the middle. The CDR3 runs to 16 residues. Here the CDR3 reads CSAFSSNTGTRTIQYF. Here the CDR3 DNA reads TGCAGTGCTTTCAGCTCCAACACCGGGACACGGACTATTCAGTACTTC.

The gene calls are TRBV18 and TRBJ2-2; no firm D call. The germline gives CDR1 KGHSH, CDR2 LQKENI. CDR3 length: 15 residues. Trimming left V 3 bases short and J 4 bases short, with 12 bases between. Here the CDR3 DNA reads TGTGCCAGCTCACCCCCCTTTTGGGGCACCGGGGAGCTGTTTTTT. Its protein is CASSPPFWGTGELFF.

V and J are TRBV20-1 and TRBJ2-1, with a possible D match to TRBD1 (5 bases). The CDR3 totals 15 residues. The germline V and J ends were trimmed by 3 bases and 6 bases, with 18 bases remaining between them. The germline V gene has CDR1 DFQATT and CDR2 SNEGSKA (reference sequence). CDR3 sequence reads: CSASVQGCRGNEQFF. The CDR3 DNA follows: TGCAGTGCTAGTGTGCAGGGTTGTAGGGGCAATGAGCAGTTCTTC.

Many counts were recorded for this clonotype. The rearrangement links TRBV4-3 to TRBJ2-1, with 9 bases fitting TRBD1. The CDR3 sequence is 14 residues long. V shed 5 bases, J shed 5 bases, and the junction held 4 bases outside the gene matches. Per germline, CDR1 LGHNA and CDR2 YSLEER. CDR3 sequence: CASSWTGEDNEQFF. The CDR3 region has the DNA TGCGCCAGCAGCTGGACAGGGGAAGACAATGAGCAGTTCTTC.

The chain links TRBV18 to TRBJ2-5, with 8 bases lining up with TRBD2. Germline values: CDR1 KGHSH, CDR2 LQKENI. The CDR3 consists of 15 residues. With 0 bases clipped from V and 5 bases from J, the junction kept 5 bases outside the gene matches. The CDR3 sequence is CASSPPSGNFETQYF. The CDR3 DNA sequence: TGTGCCAGCTCACCACCTAGCGGGAATTTTGAGACCCAGTACTTC.

The chain combines TRBV30 with TRBJ2-7; TRBD1 might be the D (6 bases). The CDR3 consists of 14 residues. The V gene's germline CDR1 is GTSNPN and CDR2 SVGIG (reference sequence). The V end was cut by 0 bases, the J end by 2 bases, with 11 bases between. The CDR3 is CAWSVWGRTYEQYF. CDR3 DNA sequence: TGTGCCTGGAGTGTCTGGGGGCGGACCTACGAGCAGTACTTC.